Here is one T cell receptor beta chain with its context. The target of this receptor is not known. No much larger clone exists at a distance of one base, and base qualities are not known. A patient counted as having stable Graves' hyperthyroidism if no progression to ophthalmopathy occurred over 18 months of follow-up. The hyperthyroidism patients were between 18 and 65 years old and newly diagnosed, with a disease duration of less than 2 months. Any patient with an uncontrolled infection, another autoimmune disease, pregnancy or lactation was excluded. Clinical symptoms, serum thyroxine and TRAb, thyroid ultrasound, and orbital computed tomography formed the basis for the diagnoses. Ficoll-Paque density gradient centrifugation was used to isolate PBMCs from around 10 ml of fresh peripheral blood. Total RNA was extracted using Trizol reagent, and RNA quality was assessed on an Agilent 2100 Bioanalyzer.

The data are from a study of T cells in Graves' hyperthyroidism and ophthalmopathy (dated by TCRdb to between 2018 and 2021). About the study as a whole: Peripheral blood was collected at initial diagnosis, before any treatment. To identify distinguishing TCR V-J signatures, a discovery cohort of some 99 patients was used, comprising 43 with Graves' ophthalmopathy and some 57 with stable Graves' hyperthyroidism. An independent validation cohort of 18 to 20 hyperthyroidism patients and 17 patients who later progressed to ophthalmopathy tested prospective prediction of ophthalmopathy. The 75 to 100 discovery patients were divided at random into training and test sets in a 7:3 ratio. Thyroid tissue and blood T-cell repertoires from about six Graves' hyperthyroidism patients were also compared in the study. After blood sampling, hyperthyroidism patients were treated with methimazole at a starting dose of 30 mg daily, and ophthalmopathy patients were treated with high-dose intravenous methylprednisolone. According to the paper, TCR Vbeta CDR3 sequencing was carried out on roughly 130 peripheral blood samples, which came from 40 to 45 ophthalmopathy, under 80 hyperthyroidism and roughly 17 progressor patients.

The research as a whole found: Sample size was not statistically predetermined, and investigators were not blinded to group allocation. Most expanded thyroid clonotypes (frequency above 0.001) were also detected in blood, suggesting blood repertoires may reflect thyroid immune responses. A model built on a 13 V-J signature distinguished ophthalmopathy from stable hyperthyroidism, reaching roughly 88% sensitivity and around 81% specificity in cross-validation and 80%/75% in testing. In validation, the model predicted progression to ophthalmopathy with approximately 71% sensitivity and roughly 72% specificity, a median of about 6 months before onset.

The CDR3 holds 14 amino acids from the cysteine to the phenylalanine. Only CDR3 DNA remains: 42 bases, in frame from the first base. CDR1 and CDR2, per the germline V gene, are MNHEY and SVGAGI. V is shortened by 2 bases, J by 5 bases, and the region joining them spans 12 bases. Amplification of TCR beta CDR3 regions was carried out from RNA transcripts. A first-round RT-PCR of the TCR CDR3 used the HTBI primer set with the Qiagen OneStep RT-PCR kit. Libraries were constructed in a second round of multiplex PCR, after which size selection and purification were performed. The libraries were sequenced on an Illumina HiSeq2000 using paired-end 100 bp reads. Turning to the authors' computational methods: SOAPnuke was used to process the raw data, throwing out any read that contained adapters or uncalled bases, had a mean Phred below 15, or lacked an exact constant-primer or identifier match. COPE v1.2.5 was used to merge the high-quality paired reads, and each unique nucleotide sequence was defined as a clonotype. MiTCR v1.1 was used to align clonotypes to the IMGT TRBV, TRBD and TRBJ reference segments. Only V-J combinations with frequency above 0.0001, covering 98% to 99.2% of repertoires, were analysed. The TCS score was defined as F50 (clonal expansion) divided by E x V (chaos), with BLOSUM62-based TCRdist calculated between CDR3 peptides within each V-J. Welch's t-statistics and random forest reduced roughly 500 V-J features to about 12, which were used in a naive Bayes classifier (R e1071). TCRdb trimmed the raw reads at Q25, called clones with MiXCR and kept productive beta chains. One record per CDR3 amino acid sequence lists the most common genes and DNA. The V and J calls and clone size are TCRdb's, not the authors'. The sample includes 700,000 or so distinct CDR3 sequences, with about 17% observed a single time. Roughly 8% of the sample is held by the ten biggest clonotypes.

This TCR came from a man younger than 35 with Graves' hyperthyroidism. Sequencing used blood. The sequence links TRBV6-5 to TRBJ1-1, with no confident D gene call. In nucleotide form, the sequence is TGTGCCAGCAGTTACCTGAATCTAGGTACTGAAGCTTTCTTT. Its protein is CASSYLNLGTEAFF.